A single sample is the source of the 20 T cell receptor beta chains below, sequenced in a study of blood T cell repertoires in COVID-19. Assay: immunoSEQ multiplex PCR; the TCRdb copy retains only in-frame clones and omits some. The sample carries 15,000 to 20,000 clones, roughly 87% recorded once. Material for sequencing was peripheral blood. Source of these receptors: a human donor with active COVID-19. The donor label of this sample is uncertain.

The chain carries TRBV5-4 and TRBJ2-1; 7 nucleotides align to TRBD2. CDR3 size: 13 residues. V was pared by 4 bases and J by 6 bases, with 4 bases of the junction left unmatched. Germline V CDR1 and CDR2: SGHNT, YYREEE (reference sequence). CDR3 protein: CASSPLAANEQFF. CDR3 DNA sequence: TGTGCCAGCAGCCCGCTAGCGGCCAATGAGCAGTTCTTC.

The chain carries TRBV7-9 and TRBJ2-7; D ambiguous. Germline-derived CDR1 and CDR2 are SEHNR and FQNEAQ (reference sequence). This CDR3 comprises 12 residues. The V end was cut by 5 bases, the J end by 3 bases, with 8 bases between. The CDR3 DNA sequence: TGTGCCAGCAGCCCCGCCAGCTACGAGCAGTACTTC. It encodes CASSPASYEQYF.

The gene calls are TRBV29-1 and TRBJ1-1, with D perhaps TRBD1 (6 bases). V was cut by 7 bases and J by 4 bases, with 16 bases left in between. Germline V lookup: CDR1 SQVTM, CDR2 ANQGSEA. The CDR3 loop spans 13 amino acids. The CDR3 region has the DNA TGCAGCGGTGAGGGGGGGGCCGGCACTGAAGCTTTCTTT. This encodes CSGEGGAGTEAFF.

V gene TRBV27 combines with J gene TRBJ2-5, with TRBD2 identical over 8 bases. Germline-derived CDR1 and CDR2 are MNHEY and SMNVEV (reference sequence). The ends lost 3 bases at V and 5 bases at J; junction bases unmatched: 8. The CDR3 sequence is 15 residues long. The CDR3 here is CASSLASGSTETQYF. The CDR3 bases are TGTGCCAGCAGTTTGGCCAGCGGGAGCACGGAGACCCAGTACTTC.

V is TRBV7-9 and J is TRBJ1-1; 8 bases match TRBD1. With 5 bases clipped from V and 3 bases from J, the junction kept 11 bases outside the gene matches. This CDR3 spans 16 amino acids. Germline V gene sequence: CDR1 SEHNR, CDR2 FQNEAQ (reference sequence). The CDR3 coding sequence is TGTGCCAGCAGCCCAAAGACAGGGGCGGCGTACACTGAAGCTTTCTTT. It translates to CASSPKTGAAYTEAFF.

The J gene is TRBJ2-1, the V gene TRBV5-1, with D maybe TRBD1 (6 bases). Germline CDR1 reads SGHRS; CDR2 reads YFSETQ. The CDR3 contains 17 residues. V gave up 0 bases and J gave up 8 bases, with 21 bases separating them. The DNA for the CDR3 is TGCGCCAGCAGCTTGGAGCCGGCAGGGGTTGTTGGGGATGAGCAGTTCTTC. It yields the protein CASSLEPAGVVGDEQFF. The whole variable domain, remainder taken from reference TRBV5-1 and TRBJ2-1, is KAGVTQTPRYLIKTRGQQVTLSCSPISGHRSVSWYQQTPGQGLQFLFEYFSETQRNKGNFPGRFSGRQFSNSRSEMNVSTLELGDSALYLCASSLEPAGVVGDEQFFGPGTRLTVL.

This chain connects TRBV15 to TRBJ1-4; no clear D gene. Trimming took 0 bases from V and 4 from J, leaving 9 bases between them. There are 15 residues in the CDR3. Germline V gene sequence: CDR1 LNHNV, CDR2 YYDKDF (reference sequence). The DNA of the CDR3 is TGTGCCACCAGCAGAGATTTCGGGGTTAATGAAAAACTGTTTTTT. Translated, it gives CATSRDFGVNEKLFF.

This chain uses TRBV5-4 with TRBJ2-3; D is possibly TRBD2 (5 bases). Trimming left V 4 bases short and J 8 bases short, with 23 bases between. Looked up from germline, CDR1 is SGHNT and CDR2 is YYREEE (reference sequence). The CDR3 sequence is 16 residues long. CDR3 residues: CASSPGGGRPQGTQYF. For the CDR3, the DNA is TGTGCCAGCAGCCCCGGAGGAGGACGGCCCCAAGGTACGCAGTATTTT.

The rearrangement joins TRBV24-1 to TRBJ1-5; unclear D gene. Trimming took 4 bases from V and 6 from J, leaving 6 bases between them. Germline assignment: CDR1 KGHDR and CDR2 SFDVKD. The length of the CDR3 is 12 residues. Here the CDR3 DNA reads TGTGCCACCAGTGACGGGGTTCAGCCCCAGCATTTT. It is translated as CATSDGVQPQHF.

The rearrangement links TRBV5-4 to TRBJ1-2; D is perhaps TRBD1 (5 bases). This CDR3 has 13 residues. Trimming cost V 4 bases and J 2 bases, with 9 bases left between them. Germline assignment: CDR1 SGHNT and CDR2 YYREEE (reference sequence). CDR3 sequence: CASSTRGNYGYTF. CDR3 DNA sequence: TGTGCCAGCAGCACCCGGGGGAACTATGGCTACACCTTC. Filled out from reference TRBV5-4 and TRBJ1-2, the complete variable domain reads ETGVTQSPTHLIKTRGQQVTLRCSSQSGHNTVSWYQQALGQGPQFIFQYYREEENGRGNFPPRFSGLQFPNYSSELNVNALELDDSALYLCASSTRGNYGYTFGSGTRLTVV.

This clone was detected once. CDR3 region: CASRKTGGNGELFF. The CDR3 DNA is TGTGCCAGTAGAAAGACAGGGGGTAACGGGGAGCTGTTTTTT. The chain combines TRBV19 with TRBJ2-2; 9 nucleotides line up with TRBD1. Germline assignment: CDR1 LNHDA and CDR2 SQIVND (reference sequence). The CDR3 consists of 14 residues. V was pared by 6 bases and J by 7 bases, with 6 bases of the junction left unmatched.

In nucleotides, the CDR3 is TGTGCCAGCAGCCAACAGGGGGCATGGACTGAAGCTTTCTTT. Its protein product is CASSQQGAWTEAFF. This chain links TRBV28 with TRBJ1-1; 9 nucleotides agree with TRBD1. V trimming: 6 bases; J trimming: 5 bases; junction bases outside the gene matches: 7. This CDR3 region has 14 residues. Germline V CDR1 and CDR2: MDHEN, SYDVKM.

As regards this clone: The junction departs from germline at one end; a sequencing error may be responsible. Other DNA sequences in this specimen translate into the identical CDR3. V gene TRBV19 combines with J gene TRBJ2-1, with 12 bases fitting TRBD1. The CDR3 spans 15 residues. The V gene's germline CDR1 is LNHDA and CDR2 SQIVND (reference sequence). For the CDR3, the DNA is TGCGCCAGTAGCCTCGGGACAGGGGGCACGAATGAGCAGTTCTTC. Translation: CASSLGTGGTNEQFF.

The chain joins TRBV9 to TRBJ2-3; D not resolved. The CDR3 is made up of 14 amino acids. The germline gives CDR1 SGDLS, CDR2 YYNGEE. Trimming removed 4 bases at V and 5 bases at J, with 14 bases between. Here the CDR3 DNA reads TGTGCCAGCAGCCCGGGTCTCGAGAGAGATACGCAGTATTTT. Protein product: CASSPGLERDTQYF.

The rearrangement joins TRBV29-1 to TRBJ1-5; 9 bases line up with TRBD1. With 6 bases clipped from V and 4 bases from J, the junction kept 1 base outside the gene matches. Germline CDR1 reads SQVTM; CDR2 reads ANQGSEA. CDR3 length: 12 residues. The CDR3 loop reads CSVGTGNQPQHF. The CDR3 DNA is TGCAGCGTCGGGACAGGGAATCAGCCCCAGCATTTT.

This chain connects TRBV9 to TRBJ2-5; 9 bases are a match to TRBD2. V lost 4 bases to trimming and J lost 5 bases; unmatched junction nucleotides: 9. This CDR3 is built from 15 residues. Germline CDR1 reads SGDLS; CDR2 reads YYNGEE. CDR3 amino acids: CASSIGLAGAETQYF. Here the CDR3 DNA reads TGTGCCAGCAGCATCGGTTTAGCGGGAGCCGAGACCCAGTACTTC.

This chain joins TRBV7-9 and TRBJ1-3, with D uncertain. The CDR3 totals 11 residues. Germline CDR1 and CDR2: SEHNR and FQNEAQ (reference sequence). Between the trimmed V and J ends, which lost 9 bases and 3 bases, there was a span of 6 bases. The chain's CDR3 is CARAIGNTIYF. CDR3 nucleotide sequence: TGTGCCAGAGCCATTGGAAACACCATATATTTT.

This rearrangement joins TRBV19 to TRBJ1-2, with D tentatively TRBD1 (5 bases). The CDR3 has 16 residues. The V end lost 3 bases, the J end lost 7 bases, and 21 bases lay between the germline ends. Per the germline V gene, CDR1 is LNHDA and CDR2 is SQIVND (reference sequence). The CDR3 sequence: CASSMEVQRGLSGYTF. CDR3 nucleotide sequence: TGTGCCAGTAGTATGGAAGTGCAAAGGGGTCTGTCTGGCTACACCTTC.

The rearrangement links TRBV12-3 or TRBV12-4 to TRBJ2-1, with D perhaps TRBD2 (5 bases). The CDR3 has 13 amino acids. V lost 8 bases and J 5 bases, leaving 13 bases between the germline ends. CDR3 sequence (DNA): TGTGCCAGCGGACTGCGGCCAAACAATGAGCAGTTCTTC. This translates into CASGLRPNNEQFF.

The rearrangement links TRBV7-8 to TRBJ2-3; D call uncertain. V lost 1 base, J lost 6 bases, and 5 bases lay in between. Germline-derived CDR1 and CDR2 are SGHVS and FQNEAQ. The length of the CDR3 is 12 residues. The CDR3 reads CASSLVVDTQYF. In nucleotides, the CDR3 is TGTGCCAGCAGCTTAGTAGTCGATACGCAGTATTTT.